The 13 T cell receptor beta chains in this list originate from one sample, sequenced in a study of T cell responses to AZD1222 COVID-19 vaccine. The data were produced by immunoSEQ multiplex PCR, yet TCRdb's version contains in-frame clones alone and is incomplete. In the table there are around 190,000 clones, roughly 92% of which are singletons. This sample comprised peripheral blood, obtained 28 days after the second AZD1222 dose. All receptors derive from an adult who received the AZD1222 COVID-19 vaccine.

This chain connects TRBV4-2 to TRBJ2-1; TRBD2 matches at 9 bases. Germline CDR1 reads LGHNA; CDR2 reads YNFKEQ. V shed 4 bases, J shed 7 bases, and the junction held 14 bases outside the gene matches. This CDR3 contains 17 residues. The CDR3 loop reads CASSLRFEAGGRNEQFF. The DNA of the CDR3 is TGTGCCAGCAGCCTCCGCTTCGAAGCGGGGGGACGGAATGAGCAGTTCTTC.

The chain links TRBV7-9 to TRBJ1-2, with a possible D match to TRBD1 (6 bases). The ends were cut back, 3 bases at V and 5 bases at J, with 13 bases in the middle. The CDR3 is made up of 14 amino acids. Germline V CDR1 and CDR2: SEHNR, FQNEAQ (reference sequence). The CDR3: CASSFGQGGYGYTF. The CDR3 nucleotides read TGTGCCAGCAGCTTTGGGCAAGGGGGATATGGCTACACCTTC.

The rearrangement links TRBV25-1 to TRBJ1-3, with unresolved D. The germline CDR1 and CDR2 sequences are MGHDK and SYGVNS. This CDR3 comprises 13 residues. V shed 5 bases and J shed 4 bases, with 9 bases lying between them. CDR3: CASSLGQGNTIYF. CDR3 coding DNA: TGTGCCAGCAGTCTCGGTCAAGGAAACACCATATATTTT.

J is TRBJ1-2 and V is TRBV6-4; 7 positions agree with TRBD1. The ends lost 4 bases at V and 6 bases at J; junction bases unmatched: 5. Germline CDR1 reads MRHNA; CDR2 reads SNTAGT. This CDR3 comprises 13 residues. CDR3 DNA sequence: TGTGCCAGCAGTGTTGAGGGGGCAGATGGCTACACCTTC. Amino acids: CASSVEGADGYTF.

The V and J genes are TRBV11-2 and TRBJ2-1; D not resolved. Germline lookup yields CDR1 SGHAT and CDR2 FQNNGV. V was trimmed by 2 bases and J by 2 bases, leaving 10 bases between them. The CDR3 contains 15 residues. The CDR3: CASSLSETPYNEQFF. The CDR3 coding sequence is TGTGCCAGCAGCTTATCGGAGACCCCCTACAATGAGCAGTTCTTC.

Notes on this clone: One end of the junction fails to match germline, which may point to a read error. The V and J genes are TRBV29-1 and TRBJ1-1; a possible D gene is TRBD1 (5 bases). CDR1 is SQVTM and CDR2 is ANQGSEA in the germline V gene. CDR3 size: 11 residues. In nucleotides, the CDR3 is TGCAGCGTTGAATGGAGGGGCGACCTACTGTTT. Amino acids: CSVEWRGDLLF.

Note on this clone: At the DNA level, this CDR3 is encoded by other sequences in the same sample as well. The chain employs TRBV28 and TRBJ2-7, with no clear D. CDR1 MDHEN and CDR2 SYDVKM come from the germline V gene. The CDR3 loop spans 11 amino acids. Trimming stripped 3 bases from V and 3 bases from J, with 3 bases between. The DNA for the CDR3 is TGTGCCAGCAGTTTGGGCTACGAGCAGTACTTC. Its translation: CASSLGYEQYF.

The V gene is TRBV6-1, the J gene TRBJ1-2; D might be TRBD1 (5 bases). The length of the CDR3 is 14 residues. The V end was cut by 0 bases, the J end by 8 bases, with 13 bases between. Germline CDR1 MNHNS, CDR2 SASEGT. Here the CDR3 DNA reads TGTGCCAGCAGTGAAGCGGGGCCCTGGGAGGGCTACACCTTC. Translation gives CASSEAGPWEGYTF.

The table lists this clone with a few counts. J is TRBJ1-1 and V is TRBV7-9; maybe TRBD1 (5 bases). Germline CDR1 SEHNR, CDR2 FQNEAQ (reference sequence). The CDR3 covers 12 residues. The ends were cut back, 4 bases at V and 4 bases at J, with 7 bases in the middle. The CDR3 loop reads CASSSGFTEAFF. The CDR3 DNA is TGTGCCAGCAGCTCAGGGTTCACTGAAGCTTTCTTT.

This clone was seen only once. This chain uses TRBV4-1 with TRBJ2-1, with 10 bases lining up with TRBD1. CDR3 length: 15 amino acids. With 3 bases clipped from V and 5 bases from J, the junction kept 4 bases outside the gene matches. Germline CDR1 MGHRA, CDR2 YSYEKL. The CDR3, as DNA: TGCGCCAGCAGCCAGGGACAGGGGCGGCACAATGAGCAGTTCTTC. Encoded protein: CASSQGQGRHNEQFF.

The rearrangement uses TRBV3-1 (or the pseudogene TRBV3-2) and TRBJ1-4; TRBD1 matches 10 bases. The ends lost 3 bases at V and 8 bases at J; junction bases unmatched: 6. There are 15 residues in the CDR3. Germline lookup yields CDR1 LGHDT and CDR2 YNNKEL (reference sequence). The CDR3: CASSQTGQGHEKLFF. The CDR3 region has the DNA TGTGCCAGCAGCCAGACGGGACAGGGGCACGAAAAACTGTTTTTT.

V is TRBV19 and J is TRBJ2-5; tentative D call: TRBD2 (6 bases). Trimming removed 3 bases at V and 3 bases at J, with 11 bases between. The CDR3 contains 14 residues. Germline lookup yields CDR1 LNHDA and CDR2 SQIVND (reference sequence). The CDR3 coding sequence is TGTGCCAGTAGTATCCGGGGACTTGAAGAGACCCAGTACTTC. It codes for CASSIRGLEETQYF.

This sequence joins TRBV6-1 and TRBJ2-2, with D possibly matching TRBD1 (6 bases). Germline assignment: CDR1 MNHNS and CDR2 SASEGT. The CDR3 runs 17 residues. Trimming stripped 0 bases from V and 1 base from J, with 12 bases between. For the CDR3, the DNA is TGTGCCAGCAGTGAAGCTTCCAGGGGAAAGAACACCGGGGAGCTGTTTTTT. Protein product: CASSEASRGKNTGELFF.